These 25 T cell receptor beta chains originate from one sample sequenced in a study of Graves' ophthalmopathy and Graves' hyperthyroidism. Researchers took RNA transcripts and amplified TCR beta CDR3 regions from them. Second-round multiplex PCR came after a first-round RT-PCR that employed HTBI primers. TCRdb reprocessed the multiplex PCR reads via MiXCR and lists one record per CDR3 protein. The data contain over a million distinct CDR3 sequences, 35% to 45% of them singletons. Sequencing was done on a sample of peripheral blood or thyroid tissue (not recorded which). These receptors came from an adult man with Graves' hyperthyroidism.

This clonotype was seen repeatedly, ten times or more. The chain employs TRBV13 and TRBJ2-2; possibly TRBD2 for D (5 bases). This CDR3 has 14 residues. CDR1 is PRHDT, CDR2 FYEKMQ, per germline (reference sequence). The ends were cut back, 2 bases at V and 5 bases at J, with 9 bases in the middle. DNA for the CDR3: TGTGCCAGCAGCTTAATCGGGGTTACCGGGGAGCTGTTTTTT. Its protein product is CASSLIGVTGELFF.

The chain links TRBV6-6 to TRBJ2-5, with D perhaps matching TRBD2 (6 bases). The CDR3 extends over 17 amino acids. Germline V gene data show CDR1 as MNHNY and CDR2 as SVGAGI (reference sequence). Trimming took 2 bases from V and 2 from J, leaving 18 bases between them. Here the CDR3 reads CASSYGLSWGDQETQYF. In nucleotides, the CDR3 is TGTGCCAGCAGTTACGGCCTAAGTTGGGGGGATCAAGAGACCCAGTACTTC.

This clonotype was detected only once. V is TRBV12-3 or TRBV12-4 and J is TRBJ1-1; the D gene is possibly TRBD1 (6 bases). Trimming shortened V by 5 bases and J by 5 bases, and 15 bases separated the two germline ends. The CDR3 loop spans 14 amino acids. This CDR3 is CASSVRGVMTEAFF. In DNA form, the CDR3 reads TGTGCCAGCAGTGTAAGGGGGGTGATGACTGAAGCTTTCTTT.

Ten or more counts support this clonotype. The chain recombines TRBV5-1 with TRBJ2-7, with 10 bases that match TRBD2. The CDR3 is 15 amino acids. With 4 bases clipped from V and 4 bases from J, the junction kept 8 bases outside the gene matches. The germline V gene encodes CDR1 SGHRS and CDR2 YFSETQ. This CDR3 is CASSRDQAGGYEQYF. CDR3 bases: TGCGCCAGCAGCCGGGACCAAGCGGGAGGGTACGAGCAGTACTTC.

This clonotype was recorded many times. The genes are TRBV7-2 and TRBJ2-2; TRBD1 or TRBD2 may be the D gene (6 bases each). V shed 1 base and J shed 6 bases, with 15 bases lying between them. Germline loops: CDR1 SGHTA, CDR2 FQGNSA. The CDR3 is made up of 16 amino acids. The CDR3 DNA reads TGTGCCAGCAGCTTAGTTGGGGGCGCGGGACCCGGGGAGCTGTTTTTT. This gives the protein CASSLVGGAGPGELFF.

The table lists this clonotype with many counts. V is TRBV29-1 and J is TRBJ2-2; D is possibly TRBD1 or TRBD2 (5 bases each). Germline CDR1 and CDR2: SQVTM and ANQGSEA. The CDR3 spans 12 residues. V gave up 4 bases and J gave up 4 bases, with 7 bases separating them. Written as DNA, the CDR3 is TGCAGCGTTGCCGGGGCCACCGGGGAGCTGTTTTTT. Residues: CSVAGATGELFF.

The chain links TRBV25-1 to TRBJ1-3; 7 bases are a match to TRBD1. Losses at the gene ends were 5 bases for V and 5 bases for J; bases not matched to a gene: 9. The CDR3 has 15 residues. CDR1 and CDR2 (germline): MGHDK, SYGVNS. CDR3 in DNA: TGTGCCAGCAGTTCACCCGACAGGGCTAGAAACACCATATATTTT. As protein: CASSSPDRARNTIYF.

This rearrangement joins TRBV7-2 to TRBJ2-2; D possibly corresponds to TRBD1 (5 bases). Germline assignment: CDR1 SGHTA and CDR2 FQGNSA. Trimming left V 2 bases short and J 8 bases short, with 9 bases between. The CDR3 has 13 amino acids. The CDR3 DNA reads as TGTGCCAGCAGCTTAACGTGGACAGGGGAGCTGTTTTTT. Translated, it gives CASSLTWTGELFF. The variable domain in full, completed from reference TRBV7-2 and TRBJ2-2, reads GAGVSQSPSNKVTEKGKDVELRCDPISGHTALYWYRQSLGQGLEFLIYFQGNSAPDKSGLPSDRFSAERTGGSVSTLTIQRTQQEDSAVYLCASSLTWTGELFFGEGSRLTVL.

The rearrangement uses TRBV5-1 and TRBJ2-7; TRBD2 matches at 11 bases. CDR3 size: 18 residues. V shed 0 bases and J 0 bases; nucleotides not matched to a gene: 8. Per germline, CDR1 SGHRS and CDR2 YFSETQ. This chain's CDR3 is CASSLGLAGSKSSYEQYF. The CDR3 DNA reads as TGCGCCAGCAGCTTGGGACTAGCGGGAAGCAAAAGCTCCTACGAGCAGTACTTC.

Concerning this clonotype itself: A much larger clone differs from this one at a single base, so this may be a read error. The CDR3 end shows no conserved phenylalanine or tryptophan, and so a read error is likely. The chain employs TRBV5-1 and TRBJ1-4; unclear D gene. Trimming left V 4 bases short and J 7 bases short, with 20 bases between. Germline loops: CDR1 SGHRS, CDR2 YFSETQ. The CDR3 extends over 16 amino acids. CDR3 sequence: CASSQTHRDVFEKLFC. The CDR3 DNA is TGCGCCAGCAGCCAGACTCACAGAGATGTGTTTGAAAAACTGTTTTGT.

As to this clonotype: A single base separates this from a much larger clone, so it may be a read error. This chain joins TRBV9 and TRBJ2-5; the match to TRBD2 covers 11 bases. The V gene's germline CDR1 is SGDLS and CDR2 YYNGEE. This CDR3 region has 16 residues. Trimming at V came to 7 bases and at J to 2 bases, leaving 10 bases not matched to a gene. The CDR3 here is CASGELAGVTQETQYF. The CDR3 DNA reads as TGTGCCAGCGGCGAACTAGCGGGGGTGACACAAGAGACCCAGTACTTC.

This sequence joins TRBV7-2 and TRBJ1-1; 8 bases are shared with TRBD1. Germline V gives CDR1 SGHTA, CDR2 FQGNSA. The junction had 6 bases not matched to a gene; V was cut back by 5 bases and J by 4 bases. This CDR3 comprises 14 residues. CDR3 residues: CASSKGTGSTEAFF. The CDR3 bases are TGTGCCAGCAGCAAAGGGACAGGTAGCACTGAAGCTTTCTTT.

Many counts were recorded for this clonotype. The chain carries TRBV5-1 and TRBJ2-5; 11 positions agree with TRBD1. The CDR3 spans 15 residues. From germline, CDR1 is SGHRS and CDR2 YFSETQ. Losses at the gene ends were 0 bases for V and 6 bases for J; bases not matched to a gene: 4. The CDR3 DNA is TGCGCCAGCAGCTTGGAGGGGACAGGGGGGAAGACCCAGTACTTC. As protein: CASSLEGTGGKTQYF.

The chain recombines TRBV7-8 with TRBJ2-7; D is ambiguous. The CDR3 is made up of 15 amino acids. Germline CDR1 is SGHVS and CDR2 is FQNEAQ. The germline V and J ends were trimmed by 5 bases and 5 bases, with 19 bases remaining between them. The CDR3 DNA follows: TGTGCCAGCAGCCAGGAAGCGCGAGAATTCCACGAGCAGTACTTC. This codes for CASSQEAREFHEQYF.

Many counts were recorded for this clonotype. The chain carries TRBV4-3 and TRBJ1-5, with 8 bases lining up with TRBD1. The trim removed 4 bases at V and 3 bases at J, leaving 5 bases unmatched. The germline V gene encodes CDR1 LGHNA and CDR2 YSLEER. This CDR3 comprises 15 residues. This CDR3 reads CASSPRQGNNQPQHF. Here the CDR3 DNA reads TGCGCCAGCAGCCCTAGACAGGGGAACAATCAGCCCCAGCATTTT.

This clonotype was counted a few times. The V call is TRBV4-1, the J call TRBJ2-7; 7 nucleotides agree with TRBD2. The V gene end was trimmed by 0 bases and the J gene end by 7 bases; junction bases not matched to a gene: 6. Germline lookup yields CDR1 MGHRA and CDR2 YSYEKL. The CDR3 contains 14 residues. This CDR3 is CASSQDAGVREQYF. CDR3 nucleotides: TGCGCCAGCAGCCAAGATGCGGGAGTCCGGGAGCAGTACTTC.

This clonotype came up once. This chain connects TRBV6-6 to TRBJ1-2; 12 nucleotides line up with TRBD1. V lost 4 bases and J lost 4; bases outside the gene matches: 10. From germline, CDR1 is MNHNY and CDR2 SVGAGI (reference sequence). CDR3 length equals 17 residues. The CDR3 spells CASSWGQGAGVGYGYTF. As DNA, the CDR3 is TGTGCCAGCAGTTGGGGACAGGGGGCCGGTGTGGGCTATGGCTACACCTTC.

The chain uses TRBV7-9 and TRBJ2-7; 13 bases align to TRBD2. With V trimmed by 6 bases and J by 5 bases, 7 bases remained unmatched. Germline CDR1 SEHNR, CDR2 FQNEAQ (reference sequence). This CDR3 has 15 residues. The CDR3 is CASRLAGGFFNEQYF. Here the CDR3 DNA reads TGTGCCAGCAGACTAGCGGGAGGGTTTTTCAACGAGCAGTACTTC.

The J gene is TRBJ2-2, the V gene TRBV9; 10 bases line up with TRBD2. V dropped 5 bases and J dropped 1; count of bases not matched to a gene: 5. The CDR3 contains 16 residues. Germline CDR1 is SGDLS and CDR2 is YYNGEE. CDR3 sequence (DNA): TGTGCCAGCAGTTCGGGACTAGCGCAGAACACCGGGGAGCTGTTTTTT. Translated: CASSSGLAQNTGELFF.

This clonotype was picked up a small number of times. V usage is TRBV5-8 and J usage is TRBJ2-7; D possibly matches TRBD1 or TRBD2 (5 bases each). Germline loops: CDR1 SGHTS, CDR2 YDEGEE. With 6 bases removed from V and 1 base from J, the gap between germline ends came to 8 bases. The CDR3 totals 12 residues. CDR3 sequence reads: CASMGDSYEQYF. The CDR3 DNA reads as TGTGCCAGCATGGGGGATTCCTACGAGCAGTACTTC.

This chain links TRBV2 with TRBJ1-1, with D maybe TRBD1 (5 bases). The germline V gene has CDR1 SNHLY and CDR2 FYNNEI. V was cut by 9 bases and J by 1 base, with 12 bases left in between. CDR3 length: 13 amino acids. CDR3 coding DNA: TGTGCCAGTCTCCCGGGGCCGAACACTGAAGCTTTCTTT. Translating it yields CASLPGPNTEAFF.

As concerns this clonotype: One base away lies a much larger clone, so this may be a sequencing read error. V is TRBV20-1 and J is TRBJ1-5; D possibly corresponds to TRBD1 (6 bases). This CDR3 has 13 amino acids. Trimming stripped 8 bases from V and 6 bases from J, with 17 bases between. The germline V gene has CDR1 DFQATT and CDR2 SNEGSKA (reference sequence). This CDR3 is CSTNREPGQPQHF. As DNA, the CDR3 is TGCAGTACAAACAGGGAGCCGGGTCAGCCCCAGCATTTT.

This clonotype showed up just a few times. The chain employs TRBV10-3 and TRBJ1-6, with D possibly being TRBD1 (5 bases). The germline gives CDR1 ENHRY, CDR2 SYGVKD. Deletions cut 6 bases from V and 13 bases from J, with 22 bases between. The CDR3 loop spans 15 amino acids. CDR3 region: CAISSSGASNQPLHF. Written as DNA, the CDR3 is TGTGCCATCAGCTCGAGTGGGGCTAGCAATCAGCCCCTCCACTTT.

This clonotype was seen repeatedly, ten times or more. The gene calls are TRBV9 and TRBJ1-6; maybe TRBD1 (5 bases). The CDR3 runs to 15 residues. Germline CDR1 is SGDLS and CDR2 is YYNGEE. Deletions cut 4 bases from V and 6 bases from J, with 14 bases between. CDR3 residues: CASSPNQGGNSPLHF. The CDR3 coding sequence is TGTGCCAGCAGCCCCAACCAGGGCGGTAATTCACCCCTCCACTTT. Complete variable domain (other parts from reference TRBV9 and TRBJ1-6): DSGVTQTPKHLITATGQRVTLRCSPRSGDLSVYWYQQSLDQGLQFLIQYYNGEERAKGNILERFSAQQFPDLHSELNLSSLELGDSALYFCASSPNQGGNSPLHFGNGTRLTVT.

The table lists this clonotype with many counts. The rearrangement links TRBV20-1 to TRBJ2-5; D unresolved. Trimming stripped 5 bases from V and 5 bases from J, with 12 bases between. The CDR3 consists of 12 residues. The germline CDR1 and CDR2 sequences are DFQATT and SNEGSKA (reference sequence). CDR3 sequence: CSAPNVRETQYF. CDR3 sequence (DNA): TGCAGTGCTCCTAATGTGAGGGAGACCCAGTACTTC.